This T cell receptor (beta chain) is drawn from a study of beta chain features in type 1 diabetes. Study in general: All samples combined gave 95 million to 130 million sorted cells for examination. Overall study results and limits: Within each of all four CD4+ subsets, Type 1 diabetes patients had TCRB CDR3s that were moderately but significantly shorter. When cDNA is sequenced, cells with high TCR expression could be over-represented.

Since all of the isolated RNA was reverse transcribed, expressed TCRB transcripts were what got sequenced. This table comes from immunoSEQ multiplex PCR, and its TCRdb copy is limited to in-frame clones, with some not included. The data contain hundreds of thousands of clones, over 11% of them seen just once; the ten biggest clones take up just under 0.04%. Points on this clone: Its antigen is not known.

This clonotype originated in a man aged 18 to 35 with type 1 diabetes. The sequenced sample consisted of naive CD4+ T cells from blood.

CDR3 region: CASSLQANEKLFF. In nucleotides, the CDR3 is TGTGCCAGCAGCCTACAGGCGAATGAAAAACTGTTTTTT. The chain is built from TRBV7-2 and TRBJ1-4, with D perhaps matching TRBD1 (5 bases). V lost 5 bases and J 5 bases, leaving 9 bases between the germline ends. This CDR3 spans 13 amino acids. Germline lookup yields CDR1 SGHTA and CDR2 FQGNSA.